This T cell receptor beta chain was retrieved from a study of cytomegalovirus exposure and HLA in healthy donors. The PCR was carried out with 60 Vbeta primers and 13 Jbeta primers. Produced via immunoSEQ multiplex PCR; TCRdb's table is partial and in-frame only. This table has about 200,000 clones, 75% to 80% appearing once. The study's findings and limits: TCR beta V segments were, for the most part, productive about 87% or about 30% of the time in an earlier analysis.

CDR3 length: 14 amino acids. Trimming cost V 0 bases and J 2 bases, with 8 bases left between them. Germline CDR1 is SGDLS and CDR2 is YYNGEE. On this clone itself: Its antigen is undetermined.

The clonotype originates from a man younger than 35 in good health and CMV-seronegative. What was sequenced was PBMCs. The rearrangement joins TRBV9 to TRBJ2-5; D not certain. CDR3 residues: CASSVGLTQETQYF. CDR3 DNA: TGTGCCAGCAGCGTAGGACTGACTCAAGAGACCCAGTACTTC.